The source of this TCR beta chain is a study of blood T cells in healthy people across ages. This clonotype has more than one count but fewer than ten. Primed by a sample-barcoded 5' primer and a J-beta primer mix, a second PCR proceeded for 7 to 11 cycles. From the 5' RACE reads, TCRdb called clonotypes with MiXCR, one entry per CDR3 protein. The top ten hold 4% of the sample, which has over a million distinct CDR3 sequences, approximately 43% seen once. Germline CDR1 LGHNA, CDR2 YSLEER. The CDR3 has 13 residues. With 8 bases clipped from V and 5 bases from J, the junction kept 8 bases outside the gene matches. Peripheral blood, roughly 11 milliliters per donor, was collected.

The sequence derives from a woman between 18 and 29 years old in good health. This rearrangement joins TRBV4-3 to TRBJ1-1; TRBD1 matches at 7 bases. Sequenced material: blood. The CDR3 nucleotides read TGCGCCAGCGGCAGGGGGGGGGCTACTGAAGCTTTCTTT. Translated, it gives CASGRGGATEAFF.